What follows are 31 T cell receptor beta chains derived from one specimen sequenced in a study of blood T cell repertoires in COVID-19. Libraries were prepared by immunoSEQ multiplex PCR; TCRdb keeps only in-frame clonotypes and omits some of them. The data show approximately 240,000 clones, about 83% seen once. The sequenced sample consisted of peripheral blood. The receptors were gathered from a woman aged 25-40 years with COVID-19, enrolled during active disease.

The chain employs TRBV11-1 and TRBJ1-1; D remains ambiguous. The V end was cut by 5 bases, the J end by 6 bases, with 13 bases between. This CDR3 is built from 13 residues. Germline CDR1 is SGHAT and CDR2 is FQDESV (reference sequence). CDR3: CASSPREGAEAFF. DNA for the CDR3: TGTGCCAGCAGCCCCCGGGAGGGAGCTGAAGCTTTCTTT.

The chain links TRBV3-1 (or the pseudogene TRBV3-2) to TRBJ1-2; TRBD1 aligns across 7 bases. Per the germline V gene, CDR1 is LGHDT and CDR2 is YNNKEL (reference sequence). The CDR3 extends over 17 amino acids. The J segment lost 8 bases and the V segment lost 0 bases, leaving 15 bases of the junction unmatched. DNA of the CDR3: TGTGCCAGCAGCCAAGAATTCCCCGACAGGGTATGGGAAGGCTACACCTTC. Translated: CASSQEFPDRVWEGYTF.

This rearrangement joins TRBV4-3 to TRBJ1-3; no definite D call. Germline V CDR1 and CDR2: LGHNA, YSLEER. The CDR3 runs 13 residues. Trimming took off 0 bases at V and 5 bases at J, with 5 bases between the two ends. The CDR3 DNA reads TGCGCCAGCAGCCAAGATAGCAGAAACACCATATATTTT. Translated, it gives CASSQDSRNTIYF.

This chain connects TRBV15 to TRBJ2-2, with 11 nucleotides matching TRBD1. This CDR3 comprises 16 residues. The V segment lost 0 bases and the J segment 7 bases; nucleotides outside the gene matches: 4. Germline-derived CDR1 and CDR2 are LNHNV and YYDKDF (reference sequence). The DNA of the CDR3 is TGTGCCACCAGCAGAGATCAGGGACAGGGGGACGGGGAGCTGTTTTTT. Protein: CATSRDQGQGDGELFF. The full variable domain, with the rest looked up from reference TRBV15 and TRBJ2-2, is DAMVIQNPRYQVTQFGKPVTLSCSQTLNHNVMYWYQQKSSQAPKLLFHYYDKDFNNEADTPDNFQSRRPNTSFCFLDIRSPGLGDTAMYLCATSRDQGQGDGELFFGEGSRLTVL.

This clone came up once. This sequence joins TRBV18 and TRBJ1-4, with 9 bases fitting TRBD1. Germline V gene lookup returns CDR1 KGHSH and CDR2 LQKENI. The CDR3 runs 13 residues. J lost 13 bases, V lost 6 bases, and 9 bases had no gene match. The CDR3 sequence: CASSADRGGGLFF. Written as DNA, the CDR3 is TGTGCCAGCTCCGCGGACAGGGGAGGTGGACTGTTTTTT.

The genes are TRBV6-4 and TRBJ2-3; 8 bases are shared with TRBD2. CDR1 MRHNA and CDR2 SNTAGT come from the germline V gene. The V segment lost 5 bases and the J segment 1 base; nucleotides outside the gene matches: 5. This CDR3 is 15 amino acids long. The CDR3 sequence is CASSQSSGGTDTQYF. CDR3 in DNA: TGTGCCAGCAGTCAGAGTAGCGGGGGCACAGATACGCAGTATTTT.

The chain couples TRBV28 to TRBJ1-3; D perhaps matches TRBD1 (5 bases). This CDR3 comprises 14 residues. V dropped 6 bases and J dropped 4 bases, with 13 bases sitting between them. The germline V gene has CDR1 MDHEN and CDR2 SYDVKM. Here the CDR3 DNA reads TGTGCCAGCAGGGCTCAGGGAATCGGAAACACCATATATTTT. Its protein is CASRAQGIGNTIYF.

The CDR3 coding sequence is TGCGCCAGCAGCCAGGGGTGGGCAGATACGCAGTATTTT. It encodes CASSQGWADTQYF. The chain uses TRBV5-1 and TRBJ2-3, with D tentatively TRBD1 (6 bases). In germline, CDR1 is SGHRS, CDR2 YFSETQ. The CDR3 extends over 13 amino acids. V was trimmed by 4 bases and J by 4 bases, leaving 10 bases between them.

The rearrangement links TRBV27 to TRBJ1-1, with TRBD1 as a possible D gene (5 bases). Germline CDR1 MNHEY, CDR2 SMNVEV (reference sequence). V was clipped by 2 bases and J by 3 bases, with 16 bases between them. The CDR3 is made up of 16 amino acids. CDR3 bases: TGTGCCAGCAGTTTAGATCCCGCAAGGGGCCACACTGAAGCTTTCTTT. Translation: CASSLDPARGHTEAFF.

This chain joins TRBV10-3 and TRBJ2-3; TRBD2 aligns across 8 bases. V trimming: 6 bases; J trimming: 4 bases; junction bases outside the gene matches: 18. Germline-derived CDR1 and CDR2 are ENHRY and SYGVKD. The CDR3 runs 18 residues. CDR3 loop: CAISPPLAGGMGADTQYF. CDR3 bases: TGTGCCATCAGCCCCCCCTTGGCGGGAGGTATGGGAGCAGATACGCAGTATTTT.

The CDR3 nucleotides are TGCGCCAGCAGCCAACAGGGATCCTACAATGAGCAGTTCTTC. This gives the protein CASSQQGSYNEQFF. The chain uses TRBV4-3 and TRBJ2-1, with D maybe TRBD1 (5 bases). CDR1 LGHNA and CDR2 YSLEER come from the germline V gene. V lost 2 bases, J lost 1 base, and 6 bases lay in between. The CDR3 has 14 residues.

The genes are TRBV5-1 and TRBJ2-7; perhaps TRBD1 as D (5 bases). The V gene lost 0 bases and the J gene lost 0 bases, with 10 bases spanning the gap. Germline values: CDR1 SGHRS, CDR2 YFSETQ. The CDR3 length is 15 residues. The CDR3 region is CASSLALTDSYEQYF. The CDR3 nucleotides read TGCGCCAGCAGCTTGGCCCTGACAGACTCCTACGAGCAGTACTTC.

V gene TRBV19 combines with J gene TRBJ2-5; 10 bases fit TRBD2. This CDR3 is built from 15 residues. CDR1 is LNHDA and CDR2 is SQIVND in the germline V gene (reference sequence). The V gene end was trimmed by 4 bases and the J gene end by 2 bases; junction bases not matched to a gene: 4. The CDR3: CASSRASGGQETQYF. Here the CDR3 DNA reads TGTGCCAGTAGTAGGGCTAGCGGGGGTCAAGAGACCCAGTACTTC.

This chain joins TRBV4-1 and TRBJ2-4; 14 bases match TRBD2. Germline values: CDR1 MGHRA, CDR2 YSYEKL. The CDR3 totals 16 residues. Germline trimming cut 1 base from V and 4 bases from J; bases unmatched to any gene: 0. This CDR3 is CASSQGLAGGKNIQYF. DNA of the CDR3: TGCGCCAGCAGCCAAGGACTAGCGGGAGGGAAAAACATTCAGTACTTC.

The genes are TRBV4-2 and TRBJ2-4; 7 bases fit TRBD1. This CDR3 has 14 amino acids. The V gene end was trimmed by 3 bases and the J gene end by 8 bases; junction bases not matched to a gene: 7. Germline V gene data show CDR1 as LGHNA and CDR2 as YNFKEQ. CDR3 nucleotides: TGTGCCAGCAGCCAGAGACAGGGCACAGACATTCAGTACTTC. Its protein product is CASSQRQGTDIQYF.

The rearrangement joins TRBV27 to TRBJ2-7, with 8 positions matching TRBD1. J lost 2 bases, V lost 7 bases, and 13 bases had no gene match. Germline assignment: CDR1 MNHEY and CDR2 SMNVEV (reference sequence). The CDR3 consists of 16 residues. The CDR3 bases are TGTGCCAGCACACGGGATCCTTGGGACAGGCCCTACGAGCAGTACTTC. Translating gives CASTRDPWDRPYEQYF.

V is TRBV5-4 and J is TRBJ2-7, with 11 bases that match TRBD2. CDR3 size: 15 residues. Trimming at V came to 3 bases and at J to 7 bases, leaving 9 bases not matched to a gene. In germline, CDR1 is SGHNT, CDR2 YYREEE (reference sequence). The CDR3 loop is CASSWGTSGRGEQYF. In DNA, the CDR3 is TGTGCCAGCAGCTGGGGGACTAGCGGACGTGGGGAGCAGTACTTC.

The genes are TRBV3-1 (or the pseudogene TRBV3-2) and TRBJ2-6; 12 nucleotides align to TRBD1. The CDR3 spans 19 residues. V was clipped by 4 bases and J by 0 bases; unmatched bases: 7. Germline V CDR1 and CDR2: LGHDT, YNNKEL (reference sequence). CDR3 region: CASSPGDRGLLSGANVLTF. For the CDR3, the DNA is TGTGCCAGCAGCCCAGGGGACAGGGGGCTCCTCTCTGGGGCCAACGTCCTGACTTTC.

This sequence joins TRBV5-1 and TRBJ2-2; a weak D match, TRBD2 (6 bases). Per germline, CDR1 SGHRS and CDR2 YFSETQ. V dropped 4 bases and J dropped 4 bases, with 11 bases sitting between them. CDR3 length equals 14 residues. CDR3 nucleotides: TGCGCCAGCAGCAGGAGGGGTGGCACCGGGGAGCTGTTTTTT. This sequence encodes CASSRRGGTGELFF.

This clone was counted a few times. CDR3 loop: CASSLGDSSTDTQYF. In DNA, the CDR3 is TGTGCCAGCAGCTTGGGGGACTCCAGCACAGATACGCAGTATTTT. The chain links TRBV5-4 to TRBJ2-3, with a tentative D call TRBD2 (6 bases). Germline values: CDR1 SGHNT, CDR2 YYREEE (reference sequence). CDR3 size: 15 residues. The ends were cut back, 0 bases at V and 0 bases at J, with 8 bases in the middle.

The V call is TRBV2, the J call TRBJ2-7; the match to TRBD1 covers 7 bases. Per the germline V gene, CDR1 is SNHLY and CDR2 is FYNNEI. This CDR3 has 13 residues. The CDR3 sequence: CASQGGLAYEQYF. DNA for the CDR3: TGTGCATCCCAAGGGGGCCTTGCCTACGAGCAGTACTTC.

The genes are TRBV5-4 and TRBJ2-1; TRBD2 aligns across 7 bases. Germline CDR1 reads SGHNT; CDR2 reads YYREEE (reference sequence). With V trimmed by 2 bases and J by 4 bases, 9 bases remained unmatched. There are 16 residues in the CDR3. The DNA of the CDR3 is TGTGCCAGCAGCTTATCCCCACTGGGGGGGTACAATGAGCAGTTCTTC. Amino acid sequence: CASSLSPLGGYNEQFF.

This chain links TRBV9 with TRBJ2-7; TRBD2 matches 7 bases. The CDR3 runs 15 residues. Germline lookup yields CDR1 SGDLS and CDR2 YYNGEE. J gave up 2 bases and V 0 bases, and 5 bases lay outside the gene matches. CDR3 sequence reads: CASSVASGAPYEQYF. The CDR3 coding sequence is TGTGCCAGCAGCGTAGCGAGCGGGGCCCCCTACGAGCAGTACTTC.

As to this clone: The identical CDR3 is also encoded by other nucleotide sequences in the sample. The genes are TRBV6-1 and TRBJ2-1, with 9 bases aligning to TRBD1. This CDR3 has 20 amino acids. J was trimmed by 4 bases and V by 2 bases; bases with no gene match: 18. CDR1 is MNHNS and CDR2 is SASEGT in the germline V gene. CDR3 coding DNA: TGTGCCAGCAGTGAATTGGGCGGGAAAACAGGGGGCGGGAGTTACAATGAGCAGTTCTTC. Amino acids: CASSELGGKTGGGSYNEQFF.

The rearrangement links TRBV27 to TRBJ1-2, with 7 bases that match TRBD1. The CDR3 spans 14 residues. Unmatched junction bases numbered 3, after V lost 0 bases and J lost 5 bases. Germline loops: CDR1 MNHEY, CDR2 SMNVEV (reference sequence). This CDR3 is CASSLSSTGYGYTF. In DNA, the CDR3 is TGTGCCAGCAGTTTATCCTCGACAGGGTATGGCTACACCTTC.

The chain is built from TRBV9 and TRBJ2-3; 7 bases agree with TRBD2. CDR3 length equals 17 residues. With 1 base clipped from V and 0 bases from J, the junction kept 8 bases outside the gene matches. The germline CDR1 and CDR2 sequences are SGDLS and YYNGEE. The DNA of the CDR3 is TGTGCCAGCAGCGTAACCACGGTGGGAGGGAGCACAGATACGCAGTATTTT. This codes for CASSVTTVGGSTDTQYF. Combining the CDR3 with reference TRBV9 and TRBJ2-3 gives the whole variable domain DSGVTQTPKHLITATGQRVTLRCSPRSGDLSVYWYQQSLDQGLQFLIQYYNGEERAKGNILERFSAQQFPDLHSELNLSSLELGDSALYFCASSVTTVGGSTDTQYFGPGTRLTVL.

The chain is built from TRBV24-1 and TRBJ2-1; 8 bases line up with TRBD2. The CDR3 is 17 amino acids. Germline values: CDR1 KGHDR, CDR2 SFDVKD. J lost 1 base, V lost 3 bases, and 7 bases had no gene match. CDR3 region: CATSDPSGGHSYNEQFF. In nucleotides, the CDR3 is TGTGCCACCAGTGATCCCAGCGGGGGCCATTCCTACAATGAGCAGTTCTTC.

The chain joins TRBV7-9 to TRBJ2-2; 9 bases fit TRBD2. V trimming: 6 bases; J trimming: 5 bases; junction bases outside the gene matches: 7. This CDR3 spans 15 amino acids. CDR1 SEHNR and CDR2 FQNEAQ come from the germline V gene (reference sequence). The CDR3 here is CASRPPGLATGELFF. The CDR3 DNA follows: TGTGCCAGCAGACCACCGGGACTAGCAACCGGGGAGCTGTTTTTT.

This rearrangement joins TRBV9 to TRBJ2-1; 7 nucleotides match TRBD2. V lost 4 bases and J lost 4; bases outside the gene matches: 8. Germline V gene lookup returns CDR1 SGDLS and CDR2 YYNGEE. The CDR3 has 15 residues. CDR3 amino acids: CASSLGRAQYNEQFF. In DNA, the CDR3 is TGTGCCAGCAGCCTGGGGAGGGCCCAGTACAATGAGCAGTTCTTC.

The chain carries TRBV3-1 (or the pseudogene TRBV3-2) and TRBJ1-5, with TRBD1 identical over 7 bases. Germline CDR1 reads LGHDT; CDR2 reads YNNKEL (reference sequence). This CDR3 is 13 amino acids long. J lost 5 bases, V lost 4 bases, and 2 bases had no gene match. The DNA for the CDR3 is TGTGCCAGCAGCCGGGACAGAGATCAGCCCCAGCATTTT. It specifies CASSRDRDQPQHF.

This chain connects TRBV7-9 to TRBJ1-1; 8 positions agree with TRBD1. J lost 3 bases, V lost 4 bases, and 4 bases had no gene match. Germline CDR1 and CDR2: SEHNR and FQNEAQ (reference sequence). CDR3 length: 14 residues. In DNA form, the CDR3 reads TGTGCCAGCAGCTGGACAGGGAAGCACACTGAAGCTTTCTTT. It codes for CASSWTGKHTEAFF.